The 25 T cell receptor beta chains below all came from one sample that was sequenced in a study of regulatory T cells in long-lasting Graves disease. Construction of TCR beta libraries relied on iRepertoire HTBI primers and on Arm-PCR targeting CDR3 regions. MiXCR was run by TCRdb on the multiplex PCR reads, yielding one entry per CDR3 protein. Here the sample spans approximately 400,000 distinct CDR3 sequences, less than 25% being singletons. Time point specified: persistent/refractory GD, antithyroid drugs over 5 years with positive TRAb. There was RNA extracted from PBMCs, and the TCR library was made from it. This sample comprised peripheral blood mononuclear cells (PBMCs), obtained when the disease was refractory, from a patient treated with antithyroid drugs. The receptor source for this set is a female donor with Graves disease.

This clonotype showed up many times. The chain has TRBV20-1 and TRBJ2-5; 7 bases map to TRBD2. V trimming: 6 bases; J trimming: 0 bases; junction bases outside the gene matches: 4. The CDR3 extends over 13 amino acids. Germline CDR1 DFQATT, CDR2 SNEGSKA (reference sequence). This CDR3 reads CSALLAYQETQYF. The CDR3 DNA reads TGCAGTGCCCTACTAGCGTACCAAGAGACCCAGTACTTC.

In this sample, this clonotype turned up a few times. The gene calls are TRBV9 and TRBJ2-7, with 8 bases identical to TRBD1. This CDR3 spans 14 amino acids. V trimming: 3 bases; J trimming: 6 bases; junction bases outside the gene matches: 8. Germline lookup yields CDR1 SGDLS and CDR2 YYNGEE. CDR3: CASSAEDRGSEQYF. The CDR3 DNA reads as TGTGCCAGCAGCGCAGAAGACAGGGGATCCGAGCAGTACTTC.

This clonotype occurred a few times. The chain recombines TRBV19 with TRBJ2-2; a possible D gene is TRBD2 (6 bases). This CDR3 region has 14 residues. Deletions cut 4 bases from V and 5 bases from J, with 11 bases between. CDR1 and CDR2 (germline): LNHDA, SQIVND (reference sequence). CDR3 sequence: CASSTPGRTGELFF. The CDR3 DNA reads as TGTGCCAGTAGTACCCCTGGGAGGACCGGGGAGCTGTTTTTT.

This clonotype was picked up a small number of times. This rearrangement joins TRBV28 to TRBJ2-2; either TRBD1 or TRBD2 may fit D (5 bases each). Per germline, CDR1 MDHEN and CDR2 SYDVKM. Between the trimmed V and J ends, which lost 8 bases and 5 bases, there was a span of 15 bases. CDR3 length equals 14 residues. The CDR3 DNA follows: TGTGCCAGCGGGACCGGGCCCCGGACCGGGGAGCTGTTTTTT. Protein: CASGTGPRTGELFF.

CDR3 in amino acids: CASSVASSGNTIYF. Here the CDR3 DNA reads TGTGCCAGCAGCGTAGCGAGTTCTGGAAACACCATATATTTT. The V and J genes are TRBV9 and TRBJ1-3, with no clear D. This CDR3 has 14 residues. Trimming cost V 0 bases and J 1 base, with 5 bases left between them. The germline V gene encodes CDR1 SGDLS and CDR2 YYNGEE.

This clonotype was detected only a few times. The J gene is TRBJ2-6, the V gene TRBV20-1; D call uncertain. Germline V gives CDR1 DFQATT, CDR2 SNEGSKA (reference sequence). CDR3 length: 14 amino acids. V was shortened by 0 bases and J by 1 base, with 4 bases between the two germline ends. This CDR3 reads CSARDKSGANVLTF. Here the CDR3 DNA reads TGCAGTGCTAGAGACAAATCTGGGGCCAACGTCCTGACTTTC.

The CDR3 here is CSVGTGRSGRSSYNEQFF. In DNA form, the CDR3 reads TGCAGCGTCGGGACAGGGAGAAGCGGGAGGAGCTCCTACAATGAGCAGTTCTTC. The rearrangement joins TRBV29-1 to TRBJ2-1; tentatively, D is TRBD1 or TRBD2 (9 bases each). This CDR3 spans 18 amino acids. Germline CDR1 and CDR2: SQVTM and ANQGSEA. V lost 6 bases to trimming and J lost 0 bases, with 24 bases between them.

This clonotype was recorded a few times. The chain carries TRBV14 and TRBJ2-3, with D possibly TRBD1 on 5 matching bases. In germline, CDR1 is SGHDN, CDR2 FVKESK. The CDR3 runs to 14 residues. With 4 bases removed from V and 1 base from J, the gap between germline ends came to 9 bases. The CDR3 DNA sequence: TGTGCCAGCAGCCTCAGGACACGCACAGATACGCAGTATTTT. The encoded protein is CASSLRTRTDTQYF.

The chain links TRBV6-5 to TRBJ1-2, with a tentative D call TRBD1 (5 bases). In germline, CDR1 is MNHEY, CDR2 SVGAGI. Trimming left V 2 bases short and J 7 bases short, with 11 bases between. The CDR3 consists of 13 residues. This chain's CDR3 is CASSYGRRGGYTF. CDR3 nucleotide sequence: TGTGCCAGCAGTTACGGGAGAAGGGGTGGCTACACCTTC.

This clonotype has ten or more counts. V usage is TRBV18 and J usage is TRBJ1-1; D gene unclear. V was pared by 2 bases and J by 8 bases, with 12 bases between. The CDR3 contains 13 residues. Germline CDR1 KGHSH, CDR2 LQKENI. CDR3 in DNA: TGTGCCAGCTCACCAACGCTTAAAGGGGAAGCTTTCTTT. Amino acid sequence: CASSPTLKGEAFF.

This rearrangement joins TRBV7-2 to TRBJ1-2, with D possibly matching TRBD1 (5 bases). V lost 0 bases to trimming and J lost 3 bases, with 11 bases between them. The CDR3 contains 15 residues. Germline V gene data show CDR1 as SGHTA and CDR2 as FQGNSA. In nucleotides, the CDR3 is TGTGCCAGCAGCTTAGCCCGGGGGACCGACTATGGCTACACCTTC. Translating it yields CASSLARGTDYGYTF.

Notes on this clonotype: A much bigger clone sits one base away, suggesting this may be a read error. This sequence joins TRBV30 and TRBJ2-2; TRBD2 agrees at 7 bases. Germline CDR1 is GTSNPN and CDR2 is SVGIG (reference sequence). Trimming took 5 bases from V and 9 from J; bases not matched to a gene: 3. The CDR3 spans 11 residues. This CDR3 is CAWQTSWELFF. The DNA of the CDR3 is TGTGCCTGGCAGACTAGCTGGGAGCTGTTTTTT.

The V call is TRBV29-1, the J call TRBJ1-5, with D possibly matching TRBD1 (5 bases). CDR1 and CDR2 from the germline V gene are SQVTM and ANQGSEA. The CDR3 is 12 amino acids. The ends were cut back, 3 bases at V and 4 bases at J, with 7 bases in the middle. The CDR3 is CSVEDINQPQHF. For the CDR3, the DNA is TGCAGCGTTGAGGACATTAATCAGCCCCAGCATTTT.

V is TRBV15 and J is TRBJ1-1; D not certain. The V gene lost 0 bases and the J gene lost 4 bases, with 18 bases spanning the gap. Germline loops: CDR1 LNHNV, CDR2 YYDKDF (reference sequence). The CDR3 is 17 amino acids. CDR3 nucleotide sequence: TGTGCCACCAGCAGAGATGAGATAGGTGGCGTGATCACTGAAGCTTTCTTT. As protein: CATSRDEIGGVITEAFF.

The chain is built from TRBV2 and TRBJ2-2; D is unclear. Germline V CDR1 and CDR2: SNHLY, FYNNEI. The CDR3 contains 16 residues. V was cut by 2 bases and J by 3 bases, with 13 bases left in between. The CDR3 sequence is CASSESASRYTGELFF. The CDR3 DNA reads TGTGCCAGCAGTGAATCGGCTAGTAGGTACACCGGGGAGCTGTTTTTT. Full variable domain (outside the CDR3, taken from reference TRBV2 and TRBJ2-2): EPEVTQTPSHQVTQMGQEVILRCVPISNHLYFYWYRQILGQKVEFLVSFYNNEISEKSEIFDDQFSVERPDGSNFTLKIRSTKLEDSAMYFCASSESASRYTGELFFGEGSRLTVL.

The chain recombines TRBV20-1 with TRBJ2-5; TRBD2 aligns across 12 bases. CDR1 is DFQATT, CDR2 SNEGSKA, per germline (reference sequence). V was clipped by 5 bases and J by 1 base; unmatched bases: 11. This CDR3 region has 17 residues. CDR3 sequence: CSAAGEAGLAGQETQYF. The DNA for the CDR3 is TGCAGTGCTGCGGGGGAGGCGGGACTAGCGGGCCAAGAGACCCAGTACTTC.

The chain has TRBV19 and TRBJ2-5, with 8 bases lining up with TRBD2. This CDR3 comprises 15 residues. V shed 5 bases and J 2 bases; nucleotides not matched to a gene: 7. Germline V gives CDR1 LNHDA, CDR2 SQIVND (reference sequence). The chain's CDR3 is CASSESASGQETQYF. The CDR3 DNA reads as TGTGCCAGTAGTGAATCGGCTAGCGGGCAAGAGACCCAGTACTTC. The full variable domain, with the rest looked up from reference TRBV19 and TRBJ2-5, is DGGITQSPKYLFRKEGQNVTLSCEQNLNHDAMYWYRQDPGQGLRLIYYSQIVNDFQKGDIAEGYSVSREKKESFPLTVTSAQKNPTAFYLCASSESASGQETQYFGPGTRLLVL.

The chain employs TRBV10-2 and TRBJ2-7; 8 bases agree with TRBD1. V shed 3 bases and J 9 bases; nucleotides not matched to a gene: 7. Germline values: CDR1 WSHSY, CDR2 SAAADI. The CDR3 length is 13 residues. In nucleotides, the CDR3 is TGCGCCAGCAGTGAACAGGACAGGGTTGGGCAGTACTTC. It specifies CASSEQDRVGQYF.

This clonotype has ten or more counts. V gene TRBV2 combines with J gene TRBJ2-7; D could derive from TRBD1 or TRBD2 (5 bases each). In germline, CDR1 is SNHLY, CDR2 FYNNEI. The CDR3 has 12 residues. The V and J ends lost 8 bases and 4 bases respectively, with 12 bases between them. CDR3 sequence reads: CASGLGEYEQYF. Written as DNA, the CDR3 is TGTGCCAGCGGTCTAGGGGAGTACGAGCAGTACTTC.

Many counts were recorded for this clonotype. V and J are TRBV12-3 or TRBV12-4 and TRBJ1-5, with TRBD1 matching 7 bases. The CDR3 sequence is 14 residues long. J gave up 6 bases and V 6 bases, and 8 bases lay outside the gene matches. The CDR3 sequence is CASSQGVRGQPQHF. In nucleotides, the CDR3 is TGTGCCAGCAGCCAGGGGGTGAGGGGTCAGCCCCAGCATTTT.

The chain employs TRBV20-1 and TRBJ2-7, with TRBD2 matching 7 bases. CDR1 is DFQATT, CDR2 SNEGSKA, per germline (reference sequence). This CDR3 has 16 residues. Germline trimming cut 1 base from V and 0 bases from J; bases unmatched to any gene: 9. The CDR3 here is CSARGLAPSGSYEQYF. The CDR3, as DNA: TGCAGTGCTAGAGGTCTCGCGCCTAGCGGCTCCTACGAGCAGTACTTC.

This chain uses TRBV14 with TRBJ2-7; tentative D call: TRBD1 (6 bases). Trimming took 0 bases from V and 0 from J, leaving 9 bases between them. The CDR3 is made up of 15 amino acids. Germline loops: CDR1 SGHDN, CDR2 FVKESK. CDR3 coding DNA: TGTGCCAGCAGCCAAGACCTGGACAGCTCCTACGAGCAGTACTTC. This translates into CASSQDLDSSYEQYF.

The CDR3 sequence is CASSRTDNYGYTF. DNA for the CDR3: TGTGCCAGTAGTAGGACAGATAACTATGGCTACACCTTC. The chain has TRBV19 and TRBJ1-2, with D possibly matching TRBD1 (6 bases). This CDR3 is 13 amino acids long. Trimming stripped 4 bases from V and 1 base from J, with 7 bases between. Germline CDR1 and CDR2: LNHDA and SQIVND (reference sequence).

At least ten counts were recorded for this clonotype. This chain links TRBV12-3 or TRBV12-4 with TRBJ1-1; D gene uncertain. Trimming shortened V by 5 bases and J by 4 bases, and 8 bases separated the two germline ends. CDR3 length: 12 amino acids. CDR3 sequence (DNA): TGTGCCAGCAGTCGTTACGGCACTGAAGCTTTCTTT. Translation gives CASSRYGTEAFF.

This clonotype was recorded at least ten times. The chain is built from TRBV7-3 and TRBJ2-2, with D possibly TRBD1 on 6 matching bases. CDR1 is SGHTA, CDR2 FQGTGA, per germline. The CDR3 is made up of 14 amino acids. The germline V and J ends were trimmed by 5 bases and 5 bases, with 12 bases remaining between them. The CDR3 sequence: CASSLTRGTGELFF. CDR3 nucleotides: TGTGCCAGCAGCCTCACTAGGGGGACCGGGGAGCTGTTTTTT.